A selection of T cell receptor beta chains follows, all from one sample in a study of blood T cell repertoires in COVID-19. This table comes from immunoSEQ multiplex PCR, and its TCRdb copy is limited to in-frame clones, with some not included. The sample shows roughly 200,000 clones, under 85% of them seen only once. The sequenced material came from peripheral blood. The source is a woman aged 25 to 39 with COVID-19, enrolled during active disease. Both conserved end residues are part of each CDR3. Fields, in order: D gene, clone size, V gene, J gene, CDR3 DNA, CDR3 protein. D genes are given only for firm matches. The listing skips clone size in some rows; elsewhere it reads once, few, many or a size class.

d_gene: NA; abundance: NA; v_gene: TRBV7-2; j_gene: TRBJ1-1; CDR3nt: TGTGCCAGCAGCGCAGGCATGAACACTGAAGCTTTCTTT; CDR3aa: CASSAGMNTEAFF
d_gene: TRBD1; abundance: NA; v_gene: TRBV19; j_gene: TRBJ1-2; CDR3nt: TGTGCCAGTAGTATAGATGGGACAGGGACCGGCTACACCTTC; CDR3aa: CASSIDGTGTGYTF
d_gene: TRBD2; abundance: once; v_gene: TRBV5-1; j_gene: TRBJ2-2; CDR3nt: TGCGCCAGCAGCCCGACTAGCGCTGTGACTCGGAACACCGGGGAGCTGTTTTTT; CDR3aa: CASSPTSAVTRNTGELFF
d_gene: NA; abundance: NA; v_gene: TRBV6-2/TRBV6-3; j_gene: TRBJ1-3; CDR3nt: TGTGCCAGCAGTTACTCGCCCAACAGGAACACCATATATTTT; CDR3aa: CASSYSPNRNTIYF
d_gene: TRBD2; abundance: few; v_gene: TRBV4-2; j_gene: TRBJ2-7; CDR3nt: TGTGCCAGCAGCCAAGATAGCGGGAGTGGGGACTACGAGCAGTACTTC; CDR3aa: CASSQDSGSGDYEQYF
d_gene: NA; abundance: NA; v_gene: TRBV9; j_gene: TRBJ2-2; CDR3nt: TGTGCCAGCAGCGTTGGCGGGAATCCCTCCGTTGCCGGGGAGCTGTTTTTT; CDR3aa: CASSVGGNPSVAGELFF
d_gene: NA; abundance: NA; v_gene: TRBV4-3; j_gene: TRBJ1-1; CDR3nt: TGCGCCAGCAGCCAAGATCTCGGCGAAGGGGTCGAAGCTTTCTTT; CDR3aa: CASSQDLGEGVEAFF
d_gene: TRBD1; abundance: NA; v_gene: TRBV11-1; j_gene: TRBJ2-2; CDR3nt: TGTGCCAGCAGCTCCAGGACAGGGGTCGGCACCGGGGAGCTGTTTTTT; CDR3aa: CASSSRTGVGTGELFF
d_gene: NA; abundance: NA; v_gene: TRBV7-9; j_gene: TRBJ1-2; CDR3nt: TGTGCCAGCAGTATTACCGGGAAGTCTAACTATGGCTACACCTTC; CDR3aa: CASSITGKSNYGYTF
d_gene: TRBD1; abundance: few; v_gene: TRBV2; j_gene: TRBJ1-5; CDR3nt: TGTGCCAGCAGTGGGACAGGCGGTATACCCCAGCATTTT; CDR3aa: CASSGTGGIPQHF
d_gene: TRBD2; abundance: NA; v_gene: TRBV25-1; j_gene: TRBJ2-7; CDR3nt: TGTGCCAGCAGTGAAGGCGGGGGCTCCTACGAGCAGTACTTC; CDR3aa: CASSEGGGSYEQYF
d_gene: TRBD1; abundance: NA; v_gene: TRBV5-1; j_gene: TRBJ1-1; CDR3nt: TGCGCCAGCAGCCTAGTCGGGACAGGGGTCACTGAAGCTTTCTTT; CDR3aa: CASSLVGTGVTEAFF
d_gene: NA; abundance: NA; v_gene: TRBV5-1; j_gene: TRBJ1-1; CDR3nt: TGCGCCAGCAGCTTGGAGGGGCGGAGAGACACTGAAGCTTTCTTT; CDR3aa: CASSLEGRRDTEAFF
d_gene: NA; abundance: NA; v_gene: TRBV19; j_gene: TRBJ2-1; CDR3nt: TGTGCCAGTAGTCGGACTGCCCTCCCAAACTACAATGAGCAGTTCTTC; CDR3aa: CASSRTALPNYNEQFF
d_gene: NA; abundance: NA; v_gene: TRBV14; j_gene: TRBJ2-1; CDR3nt: TGTGCCAGCAGCCACCCCCGGAGGCTGCCTCATGAGCAGTTCTTC; CDR3aa: CASSHPRRLPHEQFF
d_gene: NA; abundance: NA; v_gene: TRBV9; j_gene: TRBJ2-2; CDR3nt: TGTGCCAGCAGCGTAGGGGTAGGATCTAGCTCCGGGGAGCTGTTTTTT; CDR3aa: CASSVGVGSSSGELFF
d_gene: TRBD2; abundance: NA; v_gene: TRBV5-1; j_gene: TRBJ2-1; CDR3nt: TGCGCCAGCAGCCCGGGACTAGCGGGAGGCGCCTCCTACAATGAGCAGTTCTTC; CDR3aa: CASSPGLAGGASYNEQFF
d_gene: NA; abundance: NA; v_gene: TRBV4-3; j_gene: TRBJ2-1; CDR3nt: TGCGCCAGCAGCCAAGCTCCAGGGGCAAACAATGAGCAGTTCTTC; CDR3aa: CASSQAPGANNEQFF
d_gene: NA; abundance: few; v_gene: TRBV4-2; j_gene: TRBJ1-1; CDR3nt: TGTGCCAGCAGCCAAGGGGCCAGGGACACTGAAGCTTTCTTT; CDR3aa: CASSQGARDTEAFF
d_gene: NA; abundance: NA; v_gene: TRBV9; j_gene: TRBJ2-3; CDR3nt: TGTGCCAGCAGCGTAGCCCCTCGGGTAGGGGCTGGCACAGATACGCAGTATTTT; CDR3aa: CASSVAPRVGAGTDTQYF
d_gene: NA; abundance: NA; v_gene: TRBV5-1; j_gene: TRBJ1-2; CDR3nt: TGCGCCAGCAGCTACCTGACAGGTGACTATGGCTACACCTTC; CDR3aa: CASSYLTGDYGYTF
d_gene: TRBD2; abundance: NA; v_gene: TRBV6-5; j_gene: TRBJ2-3; CDR3nt: TGTGCCAGCGGGACTAGCGTGGCCACAGATACGCAGTATTTT; CDR3aa: CASGTSVATDTQYF
d_gene: NA; abundance: NA; v_gene: TRBV20-1; j_gene: TRBJ1-3; CDR3nt: TGCAGTGCTCGCGTCGGAAACACCATATATTTT; CDR3aa: CSARVGNTIYF
d_gene: TRBD2; abundance: NA; v_gene: TRBV3-1/TRBV3-2; j_gene: TRBJ2-7; CDR3nt: TGTGCCAGCAGCCTCCGGGGAGGGATTTCCTACGAGCAGTACTTC; CDR3aa: CASSLRGGISYEQYF
d_gene: NA; abundance: NA; v_gene: TRBV5-1; j_gene: TRBJ2-3; CDR3nt: TGCGCCAGCAGCTTGGAGGGGTTCAAGGGCAGCACAGATACGCAGTATTTT; CDR3aa: CASSLEGFKGSTDTQYF
d_gene: TRBD1; abundance: NA; v_gene: TRBV3-1/TRBV3-2; j_gene: TRBJ2-2; CDR3nt: TGTGCCAGCAGCGGGACAGGGAACACCGGGGAGCTGTTTTTT; CDR3aa: CASSGTGNTGELFF
d_gene: TRBD2; abundance: many; v_gene: TRBV2; j_gene: TRBJ2-7; CDR3nt: TGTGCCAGCAGAACCGGGACTAGCCTCTACGAGCAGTACTTC; CDR3aa: CASRTGTSLYEQYF
d_gene: NA; abundance: once; v_gene: TRBV4-1; j_gene: TRBJ2-7; CDR3nt: TGCGCCAGCAGCCAAGACGCCCAGGGCCTGCTATTAAACGAGCAGTACTTC; CDR3aa: CASSQDAQGLLLNEQYF
d_gene: NA; abundance: once; v_gene: TRBV7-2; j_gene: TRBJ1-2; CDR3nt: TGTGCCAGCAGCTTCTGGACATCTTATGGCTACACCTTC; CDR3aa: CASSFWTSYGYTF
d_gene: NA; abundance: NA; v_gene: TRBV3-1/TRBV3-2; j_gene: TRBJ2-6; CDR3nt: TGTGCCAGCATCCCAAATTCGGGGAGCTCTGGGGCCAACGTCCTGACTTTC; CDR3aa: CASIPNSGSSGANVLTF
d_gene: NA; abundance: NA; v_gene: TRBV9; j_gene: TRBJ2-5; CDR3nt: TGTGCCAGCAGCGTACAGGGGCGCCAAGAGACCCAGTACTTC; CDR3aa: CASSVQGRQETQYF
d_gene: TRBD1; abundance: few; v_gene: TRBV5-6; j_gene: TRBJ1-2; CDR3nt: TGTGCCAGCAGCCCATATAAGGACAGGGGAAGAGGCTACACCTTC; CDR3aa: CASSPYKDRGRGYTF